This is a list of T cell receptor beta chains from one sample in a study of CD8+ T cells in alopecia areata. Method: immunoSEQ multiplex PCR; TCRdb's copy keeps in-frame clones and lacks some. The sample holds around 130,000 clones; roughly 54% are singletons and the top ten take 4.5%. The input for sequencing was CD4+ T cells sorted from blood, taken at week 0. These receptors all stem from a human donor with alopecia areata. Both conserved end residues are part of each CDR3. The D gene is left open where the match is weak. For some rows the clone size is stated as once, few or many, or as a class when expanded; others skip it.

j_call | v_call | clone_size | cdr3_length | d_call | cdr3_nt | cdr3_aa
TRBJ2-2 | TRBV5-1 | once | 14 | . | TGCGCCAGCAGCCTGCCCGCAGGGGCCGGGGAGCTGTTTTTT | CASSLPAGAGELFF
TRBJ2-3 | TRBV30 | few | 14 | TRBD1 | TGTGCCTGGAGCTCGACAGGGGGCACAGATACGCAGTATTTT | CAWSSTGGTDTQYF
TRBJ1-1 | TRBV7-9 | . | 15 | TRBD1 | TGTGCCAGCAGCCCGAAGACAGGGGAAAGAACTGAAGCTTTCTTT | CASSPKTGERTEAFF
TRBJ2-1 | TRBV6-5 | . | 15 | . | TGTGCCAGCACCAACACAGAGCTCTCCTACAATGAGCAGTTCTTC | CASTNTELSYNEQFF
TRBJ2-4 | TRBV28 | few | 14 | TRBD2 | TGTGCCAGCGGTACCGCGGGGGGGGAAAACATTCAGTACTTC | CASGTAGGENIQYF
TRBJ1-1 | TRBV7-9 | . | 14 | . | TGTGCCAGCAGCTTAGAAGGGGTCAACCAAGGAGCTTTCTTT | CASSLEGVNQGAFF
TRBJ1-1 | TRBV14 | . | 13 | . | TGTGCCAGCAGCCAGGTCGTGGGAACTGAAGCTTTCTTT | CASSQVVGTEAFF
TRBJ1-2 | TRBV23-1 | . | 14 | TRBD1 | TGCGCCAGCGCGACAGGGAGGGGCAACTATGGCTACACCTTC | CASATGRGNYGYTF
TRBJ2-1 | TRBV28 | few | 15 | TRBD2 | TGTGCCAGCAGAGGACTAGCGGGAGGGGACAATGAGCAGTTCTTC | CASRGLAGGDNEQFF
TRBJ2-7 | TRBV5-1 | . | 15 | . | TGCGCCAGCAGCCCATCCGGTGGGGAGTCCTACGAGCAGTACTTC | CASSPSGGESYEQYF
TRBJ2-3 | TRBV7-2 | . | 11 | . | TGTGCCAGCAGCTTCCCGGATACGCAGTATTTT | CASSFPDTQYF
TRBJ2-3 | TRBV2 | . | 14 | TRBD2 | TGTGCCACCAAGGGTAGCGGGAGCGCAGATACGCAGTATTTT | CATKGSGSADTQYF
TRBJ2-6 | TRBV5-4 | few | 18 | TRBD1 | TGTGCCAGCAGCTTACCGGGACAGTTAAACACTGGGGCCAACGTCCTGACTTTC | CASSLPGQLNTGANVLTF
TRBJ1-5 | TRBV11-2 | few | 13 | . | TGTGCCAGCAGCTTAACGACGGATCAGCCCCAGCATTTT | CASSLTTDQPQHF
TRBJ1-2 | TRBV10-3 | few | 14 | . | TGTGCCATCAGTGAGTCTAAAGGTCCCTATGGCTACACCTTC | CAISESKGPYGYTF
TRBJ1-6 | TRBV2 | . | 13 | TRBD1 | TGTGCCAGCAGCAGCGAGGGGGCCTCACCCCTCCACTTT | CASSSEGASPLHF
TRBJ1-1 | TRBV9 | . | 16 | . | TGTGCCAGCAGCTTAAGCCCCGAAGAGGGTATCACTGAAGCTTTCTTT | CASSLSPEEGITEAFF
TRBJ1-2 | TRBV30 | few | 13 | TRBD1 | TGTGCCTGGAGTCGTGGACAGGACTATGGCTACACCTTC | CAWSRGQDYGYTF
TRBJ1-2 | TRBV10-3 | few | 12 | . | TGTGGCTCGCAAGGGACGAGGGGTGGCTACACCTTC | CGSQGTRGGYTF
TRBJ1-2 | TRBV5-6 | . | 14 | . | TGTGCCAGCAGCTCAGAATCCGGGACGATAGGCTACACCTTC | CASSSESGTIGYTF
TRBJ2-3 | TRBV29-1 | . | 14 | . | TGCAGCGCCCGGGACGGATCCCTCACAGATACGCAGTATTTT | CSARDGSLTDTQYF
TRBJ2-4 | TRBV7-2 | once | 13 | . | TGTGCCAGCAGCTTAGGGACCGCCAAGGCCACGGACTTC | CASSLGTAKATDF
TRBJ2-7 | TRBV7-3 | . | 15 | . | TGTGCCAGCAGCTTAGAAACGGGACCGACCTACGAGCAGTACTTC | CASSLETGPTYEQYF
TRBJ1-6 | TRBV10-3 | . | 13 | . | TGTGCCATCAGGGACAGCTATAATTCACCCCTCCACTTT | CAIRDSYNSPLHF